One and the same sample provided the 15 T cell receptor beta chains below, sequenced in a study of T cell changes during pregnancy in multiple sclerosis. Using immunoSEQ multiplex PCR, the repertoire was profiled, and TCRdb retains in-frame clones only, with some absent. The data show around 45,000 clones, about 90% seen once. Sequences were derived from CD4+ T cells from peripheral blood mononuclear cells, sampled before pregnancy. These receptors were taken from a female donor with multiple sclerosis, enrolled in a pregnancy study.

The V and J genes are TRBV7-8 and TRBJ1-4; D remains unclear. The CDR3 spans 13 residues. V was shortened by 1 base and J by 7 bases, with 7 bases between the two germline ends. Germline assignment: CDR1 SGHVS and CDR2 FQNEAQ. For the CDR3, the DNA is TGTGCCAGCAGCTTAGATGGGCTTGAAAAACTGTTTTTT. Translated, it gives CASSLDGLEKLFF.

This clone was seen just once. V usage is TRBV7-9 and J usage is TRBJ1-1; a weak D match, TRBD1 (6 bases). The germline V gene encodes CDR1 SEHNR and CDR2 FQNEAQ (reference sequence). CDR3 length: 15 residues. Trimming shortened V by 7 bases and J by 3 bases, and 18 bases separated the two germline ends. The CDR3 DNA reads TGTGCCAGCACCCCACCCCAGGGGTTGTACACTGAAGCTTTCTTT. This gives the protein CASTPPQGLYTEAFF.

This chain joins TRBV2 and TRBJ1-6; TRBD1 agrees at 12 bases. CDR3 size: 12 residues. Trimming at V came to 8 bases and at J to 12 bases, leaving 2 bases not matched to a gene. Germline V gene data show CDR1 as SNHLY and CDR2 as FYNNEI. This CDR3 reads CASRDRGRPLHF. The CDR3 region has the DNA TGTGCCAGCCGGGACAGGGGGCGACCCCTCCACTTT.

The chain uses TRBV11-2 and TRBJ2-7; 7 positions agree with TRBD2. This CDR3 has 14 amino acids. The germline gives CDR1 SGHAT, CDR2 FQNNGV. V shed 5 bases and J 3 bases; nucleotides not matched to a gene: 7. The CDR3, as DNA: TGTGCCAGCAGCCAGGCCGGGACTAACTACGAGCAGTACTTC. It codes for CASSQAGTNYEQYF.

The chain uses TRBV7-3 and TRBJ1-3, with D possibly TRBD1 on 5 matching bases. Germline V lookup: CDR1 SGHTA, CDR2 FQGTGA. Between the trimmed V and J ends, which lost 5 bases and 9 bases, there was a span of 17 bases. This CDR3 contains 14 residues. CDR3 sequence reads: CASSDGGLTGTIYF. The CDR3 DNA reads TGTGCCAGCAGCGACGGGGGATTGACCGGCACCATATATTTT.

This sequence joins TRBV7-2 and TRBJ2-1, with a weak D call TRBD1 (5 bases). V was trimmed by 3 bases and J by 6 bases, leaving 12 bases between them. Germline CDR1 and CDR2: SGHTA and FQGNSA. The CDR3 is made up of 14 amino acids. CDR3 sequence (DNA): TGTGCCAGCAGCTTTTTAGTGGGGCCCAATGAGCAGTTCTTC. Its protein is CASSFLVGPNEQFF.

The chain joins TRBV15 to TRBJ1-5; D is unclear. Trimming stripped 2 bases from V and 3 bases from J, with 8 bases between. The germline gives CDR1 LNHNV, CDR2 YYDKDF (reference sequence). The length of the CDR3 is 14 residues. The CDR3 region has the DNA TGTGCCACCAGCAGATGGCAAGACAATCAGCCCCAGCATTTT. The encoded protein is CATSRWQDNQPQHF. Combining the CDR3 with reference TRBV15 and TRBJ1-5 gives the whole variable domain DAMVIQNPRYQVTQFGKPVTLSCSQTLNHNVMYWYQQKSSQAPKLLFHYYDKDFNNEADTPDNFQSRRPNTSFCFLDIRSPGLGDTAMYLCATSRWQDNQPQHFGDGTRLSIL.

This rearrangement joins TRBV4-1 to TRBJ2-2; the D is unclear. The CDR3 is made up of 13 amino acids. Germline lookup yields CDR1 MGHRA and CDR2 YSYEKL. Trimming removed 0 bases from V and 8 bases from J, with 7 bases in between. CDR3 sequence (DNA): TGCGCCAGCAGCCAAGATGGGCTAGGGGAGCTGTTTTTT. Residues: CASSQDGLGELFF.

V and J are TRBV6-1 and TRBJ2-3, with D perhaps TRBD2 (5 bases). With 4 bases removed from V and 2 bases from J, the gap between germline ends came to 16 bases. This CDR3 region has 16 residues. Germline assignment: CDR1 MNHNS and CDR2 SASEGT. CDR3 nucleotides: TGTGCCAGCAGTGGGGGTTTTCGCGGGTCCACAGATACGCAGTATTTT. Protein product: CASSGGFRGSTDTQYF.

The genes are TRBV2 and TRBJ2-1; a possible D gene is TRBD2 (7 bases). The CDR3 runs to 15 residues. Germline loops: CDR1 SNHLY, CDR2 FYNNEI. Trimming pared 8 bases from V and 7 bases from J, leaving 21 bases between. CDR3 nucleotide sequence: TGTGCCAGCGGCCTGGAGGGGGGGGGTAGGAATGAGCAGTTCTTC. It specifies CASGLEGGGRNEQFF.

J is TRBJ1-1 and V is TRBV6-1; no firm D call. The CDR3 contains 14 residues. Germline CDR1 is MNHNS and CDR2 is SASEGT. The V and J ends lost 6 bases and 5 bases respectively, with 16 bases between them. The CDR3 protein is CASRLLLRVTEAFF. Written as DNA, the CDR3 is TGTGCCAGCAGACTACTCCTAAGAGTTACTGAAGCTTTCTTT.

The V and J genes are TRBV7-3 and TRBJ1-1; 7 bases agree with TRBD1. The CDR3 extends over 16 amino acids. In germline, CDR1 is SGHTA, CDR2 FQGTGA. After removal of 5 bases from V and 4 bases from J, the junction contained 13 bases not matched to a gene. This CDR3 reads CASSLQSQGVVTEAFF. The DNA of the CDR3 is TGTGCCAGCAGCCTACAATCCCAGGGGGTGGTCACTGAAGCTTTCTTT.

The chain joins TRBV27 to TRBJ2-1, with 15 bases lining up with TRBD2. V lost 5 bases, J lost 8 bases, and 7 bases stayed unmatched. This CDR3 region has 16 residues. Germline V gene data show CDR1 as MNHEY and CDR2 as SMNVEV (reference sequence). The DNA of the CDR3 is TGTGCCAGCAGTCACAGGACTAGCGGGGGGGCCCATGAGCAGTTCTTC. Translated: CASSHRTSGGAHEQFF.

This sequence joins TRBV9 and TRBJ2-7, with TRBD2 as a possible D gene (7 bases). The V end lost 2 bases, the J end lost 7 bases, and 13 bases lay between the germline ends. This CDR3 comprises 13 residues. Germline-derived CDR1 and CDR2 are SGDLS and YYNGEE. The CDR3 nucleotides are TGTGCCAGCAGCGTCGGGGGGCCACGGGAGCAGTACTTC. It yields the protein CASSVGGPREQYF.

This clone came up once. The CDR3, as DNA: TGTGCCAGCAGTTACTCTCGCGGTACTAGCACAGATACGCAGTATTTT. Translated, it gives CASSYSRGTSTDTQYF. The chain uses TRBV6-6 and TRBJ2-3, with D unresolved. V lost 0 bases, J lost 0 bases, and 10 bases lay in between. CDR3 size: 16 residues. Germline V gives CDR1 MNHNY, CDR2 SVGAGI (reference sequence).